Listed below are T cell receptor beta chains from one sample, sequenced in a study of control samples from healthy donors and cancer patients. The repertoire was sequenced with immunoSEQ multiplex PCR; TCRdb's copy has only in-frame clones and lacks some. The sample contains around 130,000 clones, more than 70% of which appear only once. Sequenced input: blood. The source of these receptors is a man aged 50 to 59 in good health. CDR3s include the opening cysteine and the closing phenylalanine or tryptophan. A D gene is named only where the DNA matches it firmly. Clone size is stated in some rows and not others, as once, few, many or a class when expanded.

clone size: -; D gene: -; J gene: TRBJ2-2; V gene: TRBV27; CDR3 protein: CASRAGGTNTGELFF; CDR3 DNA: TGTGCCAGCAGAGCTGGGGGCACCAACACCGGGGAGCTGTTTTTT
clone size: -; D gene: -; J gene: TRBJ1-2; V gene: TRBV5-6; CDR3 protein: CASESGTRSPRYGYTF; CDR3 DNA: TGTGCCAGCGAATCCGGGACACGGTCCCCTCGCTATGGCTACACCTTC
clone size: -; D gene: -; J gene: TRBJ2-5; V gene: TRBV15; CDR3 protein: CATSLGPQETQYF; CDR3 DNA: TGTGCCACCAGCCTTGGTCCCCAAGAGACCCAGTACTTC
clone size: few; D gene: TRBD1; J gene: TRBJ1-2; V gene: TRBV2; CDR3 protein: CASSEVAGGWYGYTF; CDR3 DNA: TGTGCCAGCAGTGAAGTTGCAGGGGGCTGGTATGGCTACACCTTC
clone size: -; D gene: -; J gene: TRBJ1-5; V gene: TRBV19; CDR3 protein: CASSIPSLNQPQHF; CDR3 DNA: TGTGCCAGTAGTATTCCCTCATTGAATCAGCCCCAGCATTTT
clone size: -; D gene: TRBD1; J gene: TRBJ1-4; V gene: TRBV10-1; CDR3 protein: CASSRQGEGEKLFF; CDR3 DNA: TGCGCCAGCAGTAGACAGGGGGAAGGCGAAAAACTGTTTTTT
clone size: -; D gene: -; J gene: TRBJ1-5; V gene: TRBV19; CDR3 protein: CASSIVEEGFLLTYQPQHF; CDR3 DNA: TGTGCCAGTAGTATCGTGGAGGAAGGCTTCTTGTTAACTTATCAGCCCCAGCATTTT
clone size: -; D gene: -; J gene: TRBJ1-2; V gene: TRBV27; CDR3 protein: CASSLGGAGGYTF; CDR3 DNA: TGTGCCAGCAGTTTAGGAGGGGCAGGGGGCTACACCTTC
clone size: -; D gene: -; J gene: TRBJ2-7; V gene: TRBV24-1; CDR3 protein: CAKPQRTYEQYF; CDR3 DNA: TGTGCCAAGCCACAGCGTACCTACGAGCAGTACTTC
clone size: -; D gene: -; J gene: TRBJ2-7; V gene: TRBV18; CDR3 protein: CASKGQIFSYEQYF; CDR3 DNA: TGTGCCAGCAAGGGCCAGATTTTCTCCTACGAGCAGTACTTC
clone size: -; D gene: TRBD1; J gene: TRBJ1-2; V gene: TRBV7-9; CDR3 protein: CASIDPLGRGQGGYTF; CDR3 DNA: TGTGCCAGCATCGACCCCCTGGGCAGGGGGCAGGGTGGCTACACCTTC
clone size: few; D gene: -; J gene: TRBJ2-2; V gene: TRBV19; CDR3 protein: CASSIVDRPNTGELFF; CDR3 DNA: TGTGCCAGTAGTATTGTAGACAGACCGAACACCGGGGAGCTGTTTTTT
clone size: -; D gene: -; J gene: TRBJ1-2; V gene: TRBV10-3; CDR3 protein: CAISVGRDYGYTF; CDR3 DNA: TGTGCCATCAGTGTAGGCAGGGACTATGGCTACACCTTC
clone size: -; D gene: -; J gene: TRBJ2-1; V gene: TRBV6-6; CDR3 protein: CASTSPPSEQFF; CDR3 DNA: TGTGCCAGCACCAGCCCCCCGTCTGAGCAGTTCTTC
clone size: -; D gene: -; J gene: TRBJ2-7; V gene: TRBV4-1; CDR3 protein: CASSQVSGVEQYF; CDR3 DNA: TGCGCCAGCAGCCAAGTTTCAGGGGTCGAGCAGTACTTC
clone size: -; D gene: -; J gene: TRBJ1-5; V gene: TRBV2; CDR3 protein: CASSEGGGGNQPQHF; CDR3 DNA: TGTGCCAGCAGTGAAGGAGGGGGGGGTAATCAGCCCCAGCATTTT
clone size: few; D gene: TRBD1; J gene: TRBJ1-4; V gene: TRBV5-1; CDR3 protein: CASSAWTGSEKLFF; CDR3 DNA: TGCGCCAGCAGCGCCTGGACAGGGAGCGAAAAACTGTTTTTT
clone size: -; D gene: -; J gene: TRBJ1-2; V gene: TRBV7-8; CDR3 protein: CASSLMETPAIRSGYTF; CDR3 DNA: TGTGCCAGCAGCTTGATGGAGACGCCTGCTATCAGGTCCGGCTACACCTTC